These 9 T cell receptor beta chains share one sample of origin, sequenced in a study of T cells in Graves' hyperthyroidism and ophthalmopathy. Amplified TCR beta CDR3 regions derived from RNA transcripts. A set of HTBI primers served as the primers for a first-round RT-PCR of the TCR CDR3. MiXCR, applied by TCRdb to the multiplex PCR reads, yields one record per CDR3 protein. The sample has 500,000 to 600,000 distinct CDR3 sequences, 40% to 55% seen once; the top ten hold around 8%. Material for sequencing was peripheral blood or thyroid tissue (not recorded which). The receptors originated from a woman in her late teens or twenties with Graves' hyperthyroidism.

The V gene is TRBV5-6, the J gene TRBJ1-2; D ambiguous. Germline values: CDR1 SGHDT, CDR2 YYEEEE. Trimming cost V 1 base and J 6 bases, with 16 bases left between them. The CDR3 sequence is 15 residues long. The CDR3 spells CASSLYKGYSHGYTF. For the CDR3, the DNA is TGTGCCAGCAGCTTGTATAAGGGTTATTCGCATGGCTACACCTTC. The complete variable domain, with remaining parts taken from reference TRBV5-6 and TRBJ1-2, reads DAGVTQSPTHLIKTRGQQVTLRCSPKSGHDTVSWYQQALGQGPQFIFQYYEEEERQRGNFPDRFSGHQFPNYSSELNVNALLLGDSALYLCASSLYKGYSHGYTFGSGTRLTVV.

This clonotype has at least ten counts. This chain uses TRBV20-1 with TRBJ2-7, with TRBD1 as a possible D gene (5 bases). Germline V gene lookup returns CDR1 DFQATT and CDR2 SNEGSKA (reference sequence). Trimming stripped 3 bases from V and 4 bases from J, with 16 bases between. The CDR3 is 14 amino acids. This CDR3 is CSASTQGKRYEQYF. DNA for the CDR3: TGCAGTGCTAGTACTCAGGGCAAGAGATACGAGCAGTACTTC.

Regarding this clonotype: Possible read error: a much larger clone is one base away. This chain uses TRBV7-3 with TRBJ2-3; D is ambiguous. This CDR3 region has 14 residues. Germline CDR1 SGHTA, CDR2 FQGTGA. V was cut by 1 base and J by 4 bases, with 9 bases left in between. CDR3 sequence: CASSLNASPDTQYF. The CDR3, as DNA: TGTGCCAGCAGCTTAAATGCTTCCCCAGATACGCAGTATTTT.

In regard to this clonotype: A junction boundary mismatches the germline segment, possibly from a read error. This chain joins TRBV2 and TRBJ2-5, with TRBD1 matching 9 bases. The length of the CDR3 is 16 residues. Germline CDR1 reads SNHLY; CDR2 reads FYNNEI. CDR3 sequence reads: CASSSHRGRGREAQYF. CDR3 nucleotides: TGTGCCAGCAGTTCCCACAGGGGGCGCGGGAGAGAGGCCCAGTACTTC.

The rearrangement uses TRBV7-8 and TRBJ1-1; maybe TRBD1 (5 bases). The CDR3 has 12 amino acids. Per germline, CDR1 SGHVS and CDR2 FQNEAQ. CDR3 in amino acids: CAREKGDTEAFF. The CDR3 nucleotides are TGTGCTAGAGAGAAAGGGGACACTGAAGCTTTCTTT.

Of note for this clonotype: Sequence at one end of the junction differs from germline and may be a read error. This chain connects TRBV5-1 to TRBJ1-4; possible D gene TRBD1, 5 bases. This CDR3 has 16 amino acids. The V gene's germline CDR1 is SGHRS and CDR2 YFSETQ. CDR3 bases: TGCGCCGGCAGCTCCGAGGGGAGTGCTGTTAATGAAAAACTGTTTTTT. Translating it yields CAGSSEGSAVNEKLFF.

This chain links TRBV7-9 with TRBJ2-3; D may be TRBD2 (5 bases). There are 14 residues in the CDR3. Per the germline V gene, CDR1 is SEHNR and CDR2 is FQNEAQ (reference sequence). The germline V and J ends were trimmed by 4 bases and 4 bases, with 12 bases remaining between them. CDR3 in DNA: TGTGCCAGCAGCTCAACACTAGTCCCAGATACGCAGTATTTT. It translates to CASSSTLVPDTQYF.

Comment on this clonotype: A much larger clone differs by one base, so this may be a read error. In DNA form, the CDR3 reads TGTGCCAGTTCCACCCGGGGGGCGTACGGCTACACCTTC. This sequence encodes CASSTRGAYGYTF. The rearrangement uses TRBV25-1 and TRBJ1-2, with TRBD1 as a possible D gene (6 bases). The length of the CDR3 is 13 residues. Between the trimmed V and J ends, which lost 9 bases and 8 bases, there was a span of 19 bases. Germline V gives CDR1 MGHDK, CDR2 SYGVNS.

The genes are TRBV2 and TRBJ1-5; D ambiguous. V gave up 6 bases and J gave up 5 bases, with 11 bases separating them. This CDR3 has 13 amino acids. The germline gives CDR1 SNHLY, CDR2 FYNNEI. This CDR3 is CASSGLGYQPQHF. For the CDR3, the DNA is TGTGCCAGCAGCGGACTCGGGTATCAGCCCCAGCATTTT.